The entry below gives a single T cell receptor (beta chain) sequence along with its context. Its antigen is unidentified. Looked up from germline, CDR1 is SQVTM and CDR2 is ANQGSEA. There are 14 residues in the CDR3. Unique molecular identifiers were present in the TCR beta cDNA libraries. A population of roughly 0.9 to 11 million T cells gave rise to roughly 500,000 cDNA molecules. TCRdb analysed the PCR reads with MiXCR anew, one entry per CDR3 protein. This sample yields some 800,000 distinct CDR3 sequences, of which around 46% are seen a single time; roughly 5% belongs to the top ten. These data originate in a study of post-analysis software for immune sequencing data. About the research overall: Relapsing-remitting, secondary progressive and progressive-relapsing forms made up the multiple sclerosis disease courses.

Study-wide results and limits: Comparison of patients with controls showed five TRBV segments more frequent in patients, TRBV5-6, TRBV5-1 and TRBV20-1 among them. People with multiple sclerosis had a significantly lower normalized Chao1 diversity than controls did.

The chain joins TRBV29-1 to TRBJ2-5; 7 nucleotides match TRBD2. The J call may be incorrect, as the DNA end agrees better with TRBJ2-7. This TCR came from a girl under 18 with multiple sclerosis. The sample consisted of blood. This CDR3 is CSVEGTRPPCEQYF. CDR3 coding DNA: TGCAGCGTTGAAGGGACTAGGCCGCCTTGCGAGCAGTACTTC.